The 2 T cell receptor beta chains below were found in one sample sequenced in a study of blood T cell repertoires in COVID-19. Sequenced by immunoSEQ multiplex PCR; TCRdb stores in-frame clones only, minus some. In the table there are about 120,000 clones, about 91% of which are singletons. The material sequenced was peripheral blood. These receptors were obtained from a man in his fifties or sixties with acute or convalescent COVID-19.

The table lists this clone with a few counts. The V gene is TRBV6-6, the J gene TRBJ1-5, with 8 bases aligning to TRBD1. Germline V gene lookup returns CDR1 MNHNY and CDR2 SVGAGI (reference sequence). This CDR3 is built from 18 residues. The V segment lost 5 bases and the J segment 0 bases; nucleotides outside the gene matches: 12. CDR3 loop: CASSRFWTGYDSNQPQHF. The CDR3 DNA sequence: TGTGCCAGCAGTCGATTTTGGACAGGGTATGATAGCAATCAGCCCCAGCATTTT.

With respect to this clone: Its ends do not fully match the called genes, so a read error is possible. The chain employs TRBV18 and TRBJ2-3; TRBD1 might be the D (6 bases). Germline values: CDR1 KGHSH, CDR2 LQKENI. The CDR3 is 12 residues long. CDR3 sequence (DNA): TGTGCCAGCTCAGGGGGCACGGATACGCAGTATTTT. This codes for CASSGGTDTQYF.